Described below is a single T cell receptor (beta chain) sequence and its context. The sample belongs to a study of blood T cell repertoires in COVID-19. Trimming took 0 bases from V and 6 from J; bases not matched to a gene: 11. CDR1 and CDR2 (germline): MNHNS, SASEGT. The CDR3 sequence is 18 residues long. The assay was immunoSEQ multiplex PCR, and TCRdb's table has in-frame clones only and misses some. The sample has more than 65,000 clones; 84% are singletons. The TCR originated in a man aged 50 to 59 with acute or convalescent COVID-19. The source material was peripheral blood. The chain employs TRBV6-1 and TRBJ2-1; 10 bases map to TRBD1. The CDR3, as DNA: TGTGCCAGCAGTGAAGCGCTGCTGGGTCGGGACAGGGGCAATGAGCAGTTCTTC. It codes for CASSEALLGRDRGNEQFF.